The sequence of this T cell receptor (beta chain) was determined in a study of blood T cell repertoires in COVID-19. In the study overall: The United States, Italy and Spain were the sources of the acute and convalescent COVID-19 samples.

Per the original data handling: Nucleated cell number was recorded as an estimate derived from reference gene primer amplification. The table came from immunoSEQ multiplex PCR; TCRdb's copy has only in-frame clones and leaves some out. For V, J and clone size, that table is used; D and trimming come from the DNA. Of roughly 60,000 clones in the sample, approximately 92% were seen once. The V gene's germline CDR1 is SGHDN and CDR2 FVKESK. The V end lost 3 bases, the J end lost 8 bases, and 16 bases lay between the germline ends. The CDR3 is made up of 15 amino acids. This chain uses TRBV14 with TRBJ1-4, with D maybe TRBD1 (5 bases). The specimen sequenced was peripheral blood. The sequence was collected from an elderly woman with active COVID-19. The CDR3 protein is CASSHRAGIGEKLFF. Written as DNA, the CDR3 is TGTGCCAGCAGCCACAGGGCGGGGATCGGCGAAAAACTGTTTTTT.